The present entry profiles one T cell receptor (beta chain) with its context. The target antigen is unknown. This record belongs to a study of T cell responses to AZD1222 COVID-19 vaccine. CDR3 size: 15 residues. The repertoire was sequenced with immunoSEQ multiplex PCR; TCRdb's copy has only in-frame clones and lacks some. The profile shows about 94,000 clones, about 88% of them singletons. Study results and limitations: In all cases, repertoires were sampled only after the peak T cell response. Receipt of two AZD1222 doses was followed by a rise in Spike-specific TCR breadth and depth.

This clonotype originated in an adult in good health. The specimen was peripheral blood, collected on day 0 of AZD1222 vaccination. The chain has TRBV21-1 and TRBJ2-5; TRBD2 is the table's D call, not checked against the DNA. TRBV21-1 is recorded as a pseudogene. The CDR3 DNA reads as TGTGCCAGCAGCAAGGGGAGGGCGGCACAAGAGACCCAGTACTTC. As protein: CASSKGRAAQETQYF.